Shown below are 5 T cell receptor beta chains from a single sample sequenced in a study of regulatory T cells in long-lasting Graves disease. This sample's time point: newly diagnosed GD, antithyroid drugs for less than 3 months. There was RNA extracted from PBMCs, and the TCR library was made from it. To make TCR beta libraries, researchers used iRepertoire HTBI primers and Arm-PCR of CDR3 regions. TCRdb analysed the multiplex PCR reads with MiXCR anew, one entry per CDR3 protein. The table lists roughly 320,000 distinct CDR3 sequences, around 15% of them singletons. The same data also went into a second study, on T cells in Graves' hyperthyroidism and ophthalmopathy.

This specimen consisted of peripheral blood mononuclear cells (PBMCs), obtained at new diagnosis, from a patient treated with antithyroid drugs. These receptors all come from a man aged 35-49 years with Graves disease.

In this sample, this clonotype turned up a few times. The chain has TRBV6-2 or TRBV6-3 and TRBJ2-2; possible D gene TRBD2, 7 bases. The CDR3 spans 17 residues. The germline V gene encodes CDR1 MNHEY and CDR2 SVGEGT. Trimming stripped 5 bases from V and 4 bases from J, with 20 bases between. The CDR3 nucleotides read TGTGCCAGCAGTCCCCGCCAGTGGGGGGGCCTCACCGGGGAGCTGTTTTTT. It specifies CASSPRQWGGLTGELFF.

The genes are TRBV7-2 and TRBJ2-5; D call uncertain. The CDR3 has 11 amino acids. V was shortened by 0 bases and J by 7 bases, with 3 bases between the two germline ends. CDR1 and CDR2 from the germline V gene are SGHTA and FQGNSA. In DNA, the CDR3 is TGTGCCAGCAGCTTAGCATTGACCCAGTACTTC. This codes for CASSLALTQYF.

This clonotype was picked up many times. The chain has TRBV7-3 and TRBJ2-3, with 7 nucleotides matching TRBD1. The CDR3 loop spans 13 amino acids. Germline loops: CDR1 SGHTA, CDR2 FQGTGA. V trimming: 8 bases; J trimming: 3 bases; junction bases outside the gene matches: 5. CDR3 nucleotides: TGTGCCAGCTCGCAGGGGGAGACAGATACGCAGTATTTT. Translation gives CASSQGETDTQYF.

A word on this clonotype: A much larger clone differs from this one at a single base, so this may be a read error. J is TRBJ2-7 and V is TRBV30; D not resolved. In germline, CDR1 is GTSNPN, CDR2 SVGIG (reference sequence). The CDR3 covers 14 residues. CDR3 DNA sequence: TGTGCCTGGAGCCGCCCCAGGTTAACCTACGAGCAGCACTTC. It is translated as CAWSRPRLTYEQHF. The full variable domain, completed using reference TRBV30 and TRBJ2-7, is SQTIHQWPATLVQPVGSPLSLECTVEGTSNPNLYWYRQAAGRGLQLLFYSVGIGQISSEVPQNLSASRPQDRQFILSSKKLLLSDSGFYLCAWSRPRLTYEQHFGPGTRLTVT.

The count of this clonotype is one. The chain uses TRBV5-4 and TRBJ2-3; 12 bases match TRBD2. This CDR3 is 15 amino acids long. The junction had 5 bases not matched to a gene; V was cut back by 4 bases and J by 5 bases. The germline gives CDR1 SGHNT, CDR2 YYREEE (reference sequence). CDR3 residues: CASSPSGGAVDTQYF. CDR3 DNA sequence: TGTGCCAGCAGCCCTAGCGGGGGGGCGGTAGATACGCAGTATTTT. The complete variable domain, with remaining parts taken from reference TRBV5-4 and TRBJ2-3, reads ETGVTQSPTHLIKTRGQQVTLRCSSQSGHNTVSWYQQALGQGPQFIFQYYREEENGRGNFPPRFSGLQFPNYSSELNVNALELDDSALYLCASSPSGGAVDTQYFGPGTRLTVL.